This T cell receptor beta chain was documented in a study of human T cells and chemical hapten exposure. Separate cDNA molecules received unique molecular identifiers, which the library attached to them. Each CDR3 protein is one row after TCRdb ran MiXCR on the RACE reads. The sample lists 250,000 or so distinct CDR3 sequences, 7.5% to 9% seen once, with approximately 1.2% in the top ten. This clonotype has just a few counts. The time point was: pre-sensitization, week 0. Treatment defined: therapeutic diphenylcyclopropenone sensitization with weekly scalp DPC. Germline V gives CDR1 MNHNS, CDR2 SASEGT. The CDR3 is made up of 14 amino acids. The V gene end was trimmed by 7 bases and the J gene end by 2 bases; junction bases not matched to a gene: 6.

This sequence originates from a man younger than 30 with alopecia areata. Some clones in this sample may be carry-over from other donors' samples. The rearrangement joins TRBV6-1 to TRBJ2-3, with TRBD1 matching over 7 bases. Material: whole blood, obtained in connection with sensitization to the hapten diphenylcyclopropenone (DPC). CDR3 in amino acids: CASIRGPFTDTQYF. CDR3 sequence (DNA): TGTGCCAGCATTAGGGGGCCTTTCACAGATACGCAGTATTTT.